The next 25 T cell receptor beta chains were all read from a single sample in a study of blood T cell repertoires in COVID-19. Clones were read by immunoSEQ multiplex PCR, and TCRdb kept only the in-frame ones, dropping some. Counted here are more than 90,000 clones, around 92% occurring once; the ten biggest clones make up roughly 5.6%. The material sequenced was peripheral blood. The receptors originated from a man aged 50-60 years with active COVID-19.

This rearrangement joins TRBV24-1 to TRBJ2-7, with TRBD1 matching over 9 bases. Germline trimming cut 3 bases from V and 5 bases from J; bases unmatched to any gene: 13. CDR1 KGHDR and CDR2 SFDVKD come from the germline V gene. This CDR3 is 17 amino acids long. In DNA form, the CDR3 reads TGTGCCACCAGTGATCCCGCCTCGGGACAGGGCCCCGACGAGCAGTACTTC. Protein product: CATSDPASGQGPDEQYF.

CDR3 sequence reads: CAWNSGPSIYTEAFF. CDR3 DNA: TGTGCCTGGAATTCAGGGCCCTCCATTTACACTGAAGCTTTCTTT. V and J are TRBV30 and TRBJ1-1, with TRBD1 as a possible D gene (5 bases). Trimming stripped 4 bases from V and 3 bases from J, with 18 bases between. The CDR3 runs 15 residues. Germline V gene data show CDR1 as GTSNPN and CDR2 as SVGIG (reference sequence).

The chain links TRBV6-1 to TRBJ2-7; 7 bases are shared with TRBD2. The CDR3 length is 15 residues. The junction had 8 bases not matched to a gene; V was cut back by 2 bases and J by 4 bases. CDR1 is MNHNS and CDR2 is SASEGT in the germline V gene. In DNA, the CDR3 is TGTGCCAGCAGTGAATACGGGACGGGGGGATACGAGCAGTACTTC. Translation: CASSEYGTGGYEQYF.

This clone was observed once. The rearrangement joins TRBV7-9 to TRBJ2-1; 7 positions match TRBD2. Germline lookup yields CDR1 SEHNR and CDR2 FQNEAQ (reference sequence). The CDR3 length is 14 residues. J lost 15 bases, V lost 5 bases, and 16 bases had no gene match. The CDR3: CASSGLPGLPSPFF. The DNA for the CDR3 is TGTGCCAGCAGCGGTCTACCGGGACTACCTTCCCCGTTCTTC.

The V call is TRBV6-5, the J call TRBJ1-2; D might be TRBD1 (5 bases). Germline assignment: CDR1 MNHEY and CDR2 SVGAGI. This CDR3 has 14 amino acids. The ends were cut back, 8 bases at V and 2 bases at J, with 15 bases in the middle. The CDR3 loop is CASLRWAGNYGYTF. In DNA form, the CDR3 reads TGTGCCAGCCTCAGGTGGGCAGGGAACTATGGCTACACCTTC.

V gene TRBV12-3 or TRBV12-4 combines with J gene TRBJ2-4, with D uncertain. With 6 bases removed from V and 9 bases from J, the gap between germline ends came to 9 bases. CDR3 length: 11 residues. As DNA, the CDR3 is TGTGCCAGCAGCCTCGGGTTCATTCAGTACTTC. Amino acids: CASSLGFIQYF.

V gene TRBV5-1 combines with J gene TRBJ2-2, with 7 bases identical to TRBD1. The CDR3 runs 18 residues. Per germline, CDR1 SGHRS and CDR2 YFSETQ. V trimming: 0 bases; J trimming: 0 bases; junction bases outside the gene matches: 8. The CDR3 reads CASSLGQGYYANTGELFF. In nucleotides, the CDR3 is TGCGCCAGCAGCTTGGGACAGGGTTATTACGCGAACACCGGGGAGCTGTTTTTT.

The chain combines TRBV25-1 with TRBJ2-1, with TRBD1 matching over 10 bases. V dropped 7 bases and J dropped 10; count of bases not matched to a gene: 16. The CDR3 runs 16 residues. Germline lookup yields CDR1 MGHDK and CDR2 SYGVNS. The CDR3 bases are TGTGCCAGCACCCACACGAGGGGACAGGGGTTCAACGAGCAGTTCTTC. Its protein product is CASTHTRGQGFNEQFF.

This clone was recorded once. V gene TRBV6-6 combines with J gene TRBJ1-1; 8 bases map to TRBD1. The CDR3 is 16 amino acids. Germline V gene lookup returns CDR1 MNHNY and CDR2 SVGAGI (reference sequence). V lost 5 bases, J lost 4 bases, and 12 bases stayed unmatched. CDR3 DNA sequence: TGTGCCAGCAGTCGACGACAGGGGCTTTTTGTCACTGAAGCTTTCTTT. It yields the protein CASSRRQGLFVTEAFF.

V is TRBV27 and J is TRBJ2-7; 14 nucleotides line up with TRBD2. The V segment lost 6 bases and the J segment 2 bases; nucleotides outside the gene matches: 18. Germline CDR1 is MNHEY and CDR2 is SMNVEV (reference sequence). The CDR3 covers 20 residues. CDR3 protein: CASSRKAPTSGRASPYEQYF. CDR3 DNA: TGTGCCAGCAGCCGTAAGGCCCCGACTAGCGGGAGGGCAAGCCCCTACGAGCAGTACTTC.

J is TRBJ2-7 and V is TRBV4-1, with D possibly TRBD2 on 5 matching bases. The CDR3 is 13 amino acids. V shed 4 bases and J shed 6 bases, with 13 bases lying between them. CDR1 and CDR2 from the germline V gene are MGHRA and YSYEKL. For the CDR3, the DNA is TGCGCCAGCAGCCTCCTCGCCAGCGGCGAGCAGTACTTC. This sequence encodes CASSLLASGEQYF.

The chain employs TRBV11-2 and TRBJ2-1; 8 bases align to TRBD2. J gave up 1 base and V 5 bases, and 7 bases lay outside the gene matches. The CDR3 has 16 amino acids. Germline V CDR1 and CDR2: SGHAT, FQNNGV. CDR3 protein: CASSLYSGMSYNEQFF. The CDR3 nucleotides are TGTGCCAGCAGCCTATATAGCGGGATGTCCTACAATGAGCAGTTCTTC.

The chain carries TRBV2 and TRBJ1-4, with D unclear. V was cut by 7 bases and J by 0 bases, with 9 bases left in between. The CDR3 is 14 residues long. From germline, CDR1 is SNHLY and CDR2 FYNNEI. The CDR3 is CASNREATNEKLFF. As DNA, the CDR3 is TGTGCCAGCAACCGAGAAGCAACTAATGAAAAACTGTTTTTT.

This clone was found once. This chain uses TRBV7-3 with TRBJ2-2; D is possibly TRBD1 (6 bases). Germline CDR1 SGHTA, CDR2 FQGTGA. The germline V and J ends were trimmed by 5 bases and 0 bases, with 10 bases remaining between them. This CDR3 has 15 residues. The CDR3: CASSPRTANTGELFF. Here the CDR3 DNA reads TGTGCCAGCAGCCCACGGACAGCGAACACCGGGGAGCTGTTTTTT.

The chain recombines TRBV6-6 with TRBJ2-1, with D possibly TRBD1 on 6 matching bases. CDR1 is MNHNY, CDR2 SVGAGI, per germline (reference sequence). Trimming removed 2 bases at V and 4 bases at J, with 9 bases between. The length of the CDR3 is 14 residues. This chain's CDR3 is CASSYGDTYNEQFF. CDR3 sequence (DNA): TGTGCCAGCAGTTACGGGGACACTTACAATGAGCAGTTCTTC.

This chain joins TRBV10-3 and TRBJ1-5; perhaps TRBD1 as D (5 bases). Trimming took 10 bases from V and 0 from J, leaving 16 bases between them. The CDR3 extends over 15 amino acids. Germline values: CDR1 ENHRY, CDR2 SYGVKD. DNA for the CDR3: TGTGCCACCCTGGAGGGGATGGATAGCAATCAGCCCCAGCATTTT. It specifies CATLEGMDSNQPQHF.

The table lists this clone with a count of one. The chain is built from TRBV20-1 and TRBJ2-1; D unresolved. Trimming pared 6 bases from V and 11 bases from J, leaving 14 bases between. This CDR3 is built from 11 residues. From germline, CDR1 is DFQATT and CDR2 SNEGSKA (reference sequence). In nucleotides, the CDR3 is TGCAGTGCCAACCGACTTAATCAGCAGTTCTTC. The encoded protein is CSANRLNQQFF.

The rearrangement joins TRBV28 to TRBJ2-1, with TRBD2 identical over 10 bases. J lost 8 bases, V lost 3 bases, and 7 bases had no gene match. CDR3 size: 15 residues. Germline CDR1 is MDHEN and CDR2 is SYDVKM. The CDR3 reads CASSLFLAGDYEQFF. The CDR3 DNA sequence: TGTGCCAGCAGTTTGTTTCTAGCGGGAGACTATGAGCAGTTCTTC.

The genes are TRBV2 and TRBJ2-5, with TRBD2 matching over 9 bases. Trimming removed 4 bases from V and 4 bases from J; junction bases left unmatched: 4. The CDR3 is made up of 14 amino acids. Germline loops: CDR1 SNHLY, CDR2 FYNNEI. The CDR3 sequence: CASSGAGGAETQYF. Written as DNA, the CDR3 is TGTGCCAGCAGTGGAGCGGGGGGAGCAGAGACCCAGTACTTC.

The genes are TRBV28 and TRBJ2-1; 9 bases line up with TRBD2. Germline CDR1 reads MDHEN; CDR2 reads SYDVKM. The junction had 5 bases not matched to a gene; V was cut back by 8 bases and J by 0 bases. This CDR3 is 15 amino acids long. The DNA of the CDR3 is TGTGCCAGCGGGACTAGCCGAAGCTCCTACAATGAGCAGTTCTTC. This gives the protein CASGTSRSSYNEQFF.

The table lists this clone with a few counts. J is TRBJ2-7 and V is TRBV5-1; TRBD1 matches 8 bases. Per the germline V gene, CDR1 is SGHRS and CDR2 is YFSETQ. This CDR3 has 14 residues. J was trimmed by 5 bases and V by 0 bases; bases with no gene match: 4. Written as DNA, the CDR3 is TGCGCCAGCAGCTTGGTCAACAGGGGGGACGAGCAGTACTTC. This codes for CASSLVNRGDEQYF.

A word on this clone: This same CDR3 is encoded by further DNA sequences in the sample. This sequence joins TRBV28 and TRBJ1-6; 9 nucleotides agree with TRBD1. The CDR3 has 14 amino acids. Germline V CDR1 and CDR2: MDHEN, SYDVKM. J was trimmed by 10 bases and V by 3 bases; bases with no gene match: 4. CDR3 loop: CASSLGQGRSPLHF. DNA for the CDR3: TGTGCCAGCAGTTTGGGACAGGGACGCTCACCCCTCCACTTT.

This rearrangement joins TRBV5-1 to TRBJ2-1; D remains unclear. The CDR3 spans 13 residues. CDR1 and CDR2 (germline): SGHRS, YFSETQ. Trimming cost V 2 bases and J 3 bases, with 6 bases left between them. The CDR3 coding sequence is TGCGCCAGCAGCTTCACAGACTACAATGAGCAGTTCTTC. Protein: CASSFTDYNEQFF.

The J gene is TRBJ1-2, the V gene TRBV5-4, with TRBD1 as a possible D gene (5 bases). Trimming removed 5 bases at V and 8 bases at J, with 16 bases between. CDR1 is SGHNT, CDR2 YYREEE, per germline (reference sequence). There are 13 residues in the CDR3. The CDR3 spells CASSPGRPGGYTF. The CDR3 bases are TGTGCCAGCAGTCCGGGCCGCCCAGGGGGCTACACCTTC.

V is TRBV6-6 and J is TRBJ1-3; 7 bases align to TRBD1. Germline V CDR1 and CDR2: MNHNY, SVGAGI (reference sequence). The V gene end was trimmed by 6 bases and the J gene end by 2 bases; junction bases not matched to a gene: 4. This CDR3 comprises 14 residues. The CDR3 sequence is CASRLRGPGNTIYF. The CDR3 bases are TGTGCCAGCAGACTAAGGGGGCCTGGAAACACCATATATTTT.